The 23 T cell receptor beta chains given below trace back to one sample, sequenced in a study of CD8 T cells in ankylosing spondylitis. Findings and caveats of the study: Among TCR beta sequences, a motif of roughly 8 highly homologous variants appeared characteristic of ankylosing spondylitis blood.

TCRdb fed the 5' RACE reads into MiXCR, producing one record per CDR3 protein. This sample has under 950,000 distinct CDR3 sequences, with around 19% found just once. No antigens are known for them. The sample was blood, either unsorted or a sorted T cell fraction (not recorded which). Receptors were obtained from a male donor with ankylosing spondylitis.

The CDR3: CASSLGRLGETQYF. Written as DNA, the CDR3 is TGTGCCAGCAGTTTGGGTCGGTTAGGAGAGACCCAGTACTTC. The chain has TRBV27 and TRBJ2-5, with D hard to call. This CDR3 spans 14 amino acids. Per germline, CDR1 MNHEY and CDR2 SMNVEV (reference sequence). V was trimmed by 3 bases and J by 4 bases, leaving 12 bases between them.

This rearrangement joins TRBV6-5 to TRBJ1-3, with D tentatively TRBD1 (5 bases). The germline V gene encodes CDR1 MNHEY and CDR2 SVGAGI. The CDR3 has 16 residues. The V end lost 0 bases, the J end lost 4 bases, and 13 bases lay between the germline ends. In DNA, the CDR3 is TGTGCCAGCAGTTACTCTGGCCGGGACTCCGGAAACACCATATATTTT. It encodes CASSYSGRDSGNTIYF.

The V and J genes are TRBV5-1 and TRBJ1-3; D perhaps matches TRBD1 (5 bases). Germline assignment: CDR1 SGHRS and CDR2 YFSETQ. V was shortened by 0 bases and J by 4 bases, with 14 bases between the two germline ends. The CDR3 covers 16 residues. CDR3 sequence (DNA): TGCGCCAGCAGCTTGGTGTCGGGGCCGTCCGGAAACACCATATATTTT. Its translation: CASSLVSGPSGNTIYF.

The V gene is TRBV5-8, the J gene TRBJ2-2; D gene ambiguous. Germline V gene lookup returns CDR1 SGHTS and CDR2 YDEGEE. V was pared by 5 bases and J by 0 bases, with 14 bases between. This CDR3 contains 16 residues. CDR3 sequence reads: CASRALNRPNTGELFF. The CDR3 DNA sequence: TGTGCCAGCAGGGCCCTCAACCGACCGAACACCGGGGAGCTGTTTTTT.

This clonotype was recorded at least ten times. The chain uses TRBV18 and TRBJ2-5, with 7 bases identical to TRBD2. This CDR3 contains 13 residues. CDR1 KGHSH and CDR2 LQKENI come from the germline V gene. V lost 5 bases to trimming and J lost 4 bases; unmatched junction nucleotides: 4. The chain's CDR3 is CASSSGGGETQYF. DNA for the CDR3: TGTGCCAGCTCATCGGGAGGCGGAGAGACCCAGTACTTC.

This clonotype was recorded at least ten times. The rearrangement links TRBV18 to TRBJ1-2, with D perhaps matching TRBD1 (6 bases). The length of the CDR3 is 13 residues. The V end lost 3 bases, the J end lost 2 bases, and 7 bases lay between the germline ends. In germline, CDR1 is KGHSH, CDR2 LQKENI. The CDR3: CASSPGGNYGYTF. CDR3 DNA: TGTGCCAGCTCACCGGGGGGCAACTATGGCTACACCTTC.

The CDR3 DNA is TGTGCCAGCAGCAACAATTTCCCACTTCTAGCGGGGGCTAACATTCAGTACTTC. Translation: CASSNNFPLLAGANIQYF. The V and J genes are TRBV21-1 and TRBJ2-4; the table's TRBD2 call for D was not verified on the DNA. TRBV21-1 is deemed a pseudogene. The CDR3 consists of 18 residues.

V gene TRBV2 combines with J gene TRBJ1-3; D ambiguous. The CDR3 consists of 15 residues. V was trimmed by 5 bases and J by 3 bases, leaving 14 bases between them. Germline CDR1 and CDR2: SNHLY and FYNNEI. In nucleotides, the CDR3 is TGTGCCAGCAGTCCAAACCGAATCAGTGGAAACACCATATATTTT. Protein product: CASSPNRISGNTIYF. Based on the CDR3 plus reference TRBV2 and TRBJ1-3, the full variable domain is EPEVTQTPSHQVTQMGQEVILRCVPISNHLYFYWYRQILGQKVEFLVSFYNNEISEKSEIFDDQFSVERPDGSNFTLKIRSTKLEDSAMYFCASSPNRISGNTIYFGEGSWLTVV.

This clonotype was counted a few times. The chain uses TRBV5-6 and TRBJ2-3, with 7 bases fitting TRBD1. Germline loops: CDR1 SGHDT, CDR2 YYEEEE. V shed 6 bases and J 4 bases; nucleotides not matched to a gene: 8. The CDR3 runs 14 residues. The CDR3 DNA reads as TGTGCCAGCAAACAGGGGATTGAAGCAGATACGCAGTATTTT. Translation: CASKQGIEADTQYF.

The chain couples TRBV19 to TRBJ2-1; 7 bases map to TRBD1. The CDR3 extends over 13 amino acids. Germline trimming cut 7 bases from V and 4 bases from J; bases unmatched to any gene: 4. CDR1 and CDR2 from the germline V gene are LNHDA and SQIVND (reference sequence). In nucleotides, the CDR3 is TGTGCCAGTACGGACAGGAGGTACAATGAGCAGTTCTTC. Translation gives CASTDRRYNEQFF.

The chain has TRBV20-1 and TRBJ2-3; no clear D gene. Per germline, CDR1 DFQATT and CDR2 SNEGSKA (reference sequence). V lost 2 bases and J lost 0, with 9 bases in between. The CDR3 is 14 amino acids. In DNA form, the CDR3 reads TGCAGTGCTAGAAAAGGATCTAGCACAGATACGCAGTATTTT. It encodes CSARKGSSTDTQYF.

The chain couples TRBV20-1 to TRBJ2-1; 13 positions agree with TRBD2. Germline values: CDR1 DFQATT, CDR2 SNEGSKA (reference sequence). The CDR3 length is 15 residues. V dropped 0 bases and J dropped 11; count of bases not matched to a gene: 7. The CDR3 here is CSAREVGLAGLKQFF. Here the CDR3 DNA reads TGCAGTGCTAGAGAGGTGGGACTAGCGGGATTGAAGCAGTTCTTC.

The chain uses TRBV6-1 and TRBJ1-2, with unresolved D. The V gene's germline CDR1 is MNHNS and CDR2 SASEGT. V was clipped by 0 bases and J by 4 bases, with 18 bases between them. The CDR3 covers 17 residues. CDR3 sequence: CASSEAHNSDSSYGYTF. DNA for the CDR3: TGTGCCAGCAGTGAAGCGCATAACAGCGACTCTTCCTATGGCTACACCTTC.

This clonotype was seen a few times. V usage is TRBV15 and J usage is TRBJ2-3, with D perhaps matching TRBD1 (6 bases). The CDR3 is made up of 17 amino acids. V gave up 0 bases and J gave up 0 bases, with 13 bases separating them. The germline V gene has CDR1 LNHNV and CDR2 YYDKDF (reference sequence). The CDR3 protein is CATSREGTKPSTDTQYF. CDR3 in DNA: TGTGCCACCAGCAGAGAAGGGACAAAACCTAGCACAGATACGCAGTATTTT.

This clonotype was detected ten times or more. The rearrangement uses TRBV12-3 or TRBV12-4 and TRBJ2-1, with 10 bases identical to TRBD1. V was clipped by 4 bases and J by 8 bases; unmatched bases: 5. The length of the CDR3 is 14 residues. CDR3 sequence reads: CASSWGQGYDEQFF. The CDR3 DNA reads as TGTGCCAGCAGTTGGGGACAGGGGTATGATGAGCAGTTCTTC.

The genes are TRBV4-1 and TRBJ1-1; D gene uncertain. V dropped 1 base and J dropped 1 base, with 16 bases sitting between them. CDR1 MGHRA and CDR2 YSYEKL come from the germline V gene. The CDR3 length is 17 residues. The CDR3 spells CASSQAERTTANTEAFF. The CDR3 nucleotides read TGCGCCAGCAGCCAAGCGGAAAGAACGACTGCGAACACTGAAGCTTTCTTT.

This clonotype was recorded a few times. This chain connects TRBV7-3 to TRBJ1-1; D remains ambiguous. Germline V gene data show CDR1 as SGHTA and CDR2 as FQGTGA. Between the trimmed V and J ends, which lost 2 bases and 7 bases, there was a span of 11 bases. The CDR3 extends over 13 amino acids. The CDR3 region has the DNA TGTGCCAGCAGCTTACCCCCCGCGGTTGAAGCTTTCTTT. Translation: CASSLPPAVEAFF.

In its sample, this clonotype was seen a few times. The rearrangement uses TRBV28 and TRBJ1-5; TRBD1 is a possible D gene (5 bases). The CDR3 is made up of 15 amino acids. V shed 6 bases and J shed 0 bases, with 12 bases lying between them. Germline V CDR1 and CDR2: MDHEN, SYDVKM. CDR3 sequence reads: CASRGEAFSNQPQHF. The CDR3 DNA reads TGTGCCAGCAGGGGGGAGGCCTTTAGCAATCAGCCCCAGCATTTT.

This clonotype was counted at least ten times. CDR3 protein: CASSQDPWNYEQYF. CDR3 bases: TGTGCCAGCAGCCAAGACCCCTGGAACTACGAGCAGTACTTC. V is TRBV3-1 and J is TRBJ2-7; D unclear. The CDR3 spans 14 residues. The germline CDR1 and CDR2 sequences are LGHDT and YNNKEL (reference sequence). The germline V and J ends were trimmed by 0 bases and 3 bases, with 9 bases remaining between them.

A single count supports this clonotype. V is TRBV2 and J is TRBJ2-1; either TRBD1 or TRBD2 may supply D (7 bases each). Trimming shortened V by 6 bases and J by 4 bases, and 16 bases separated the two germline ends. The CDR3 is 15 residues long. CDR1 and CDR2 (germline): SNHLY, FYNNEI. The CDR3 sequence is CASRGQDGGYNEQFF. For the CDR3, the DNA is TGTGCCAGCAGAGGACAGGACGGGGGGTACAATGAGCAGTTCTTC. The full variable domain, completed using reference TRBV2 and TRBJ2-1, is EPEVTQTPSHQVTQMGQEVILRCVPISNHLYFYWYRQILGQKVEFLVSFYNNEISEKSEIFDDQFSVERPDGSNFTLKIRSTKLEDSAMYFCASRGQDGGYNEQFFGPGTRLTVL.

The CDR3 sequence is CASSVGLAETQYF. The CDR3 coding sequence is TGTGCCAGCAGTGTGGGACTAGCAGAGACCCAGTACTTC. The rearrangement uses TRBV12-3 or TRBV12-4 and TRBJ2-5; 9 nucleotides agree with TRBD2. V lost 5 bases and J lost 4; bases outside the gene matches: 2. The CDR3 sequence is 13 residues long.

The chain uses TRBV10-3 and TRBJ2-7; 8 nucleotides align to TRBD2. The V gene's germline CDR1 is ENHRY and CDR2 SYGVKD. After removal of 4 bases from V and 3 bases from J, the junction contained 8 bases not matched to a gene. This CDR3 has 15 residues. In nucleotides, the CDR3 is TGTGCCATCAGTGCTTCTATTAGCGGGAACTACGAGCAGTACTTC. This encodes CAISASISGNYEQYF.

This clonotype was observed a few times. This chain joins TRBV7-2 and TRBJ2-7; 12 nucleotides align to TRBD2. The germline gives CDR1 SGHTA, CDR2 FQGNSA. The CDR3 extends over 17 amino acids. J was trimmed by 1 base and V by 2 bases; bases with no gene match: 6. CDR3: CASSLTGGTSGSYEQYF. The CDR3 nucleotides read TGTGCCAGCAGCTTAACGGGGGGGACTAGCGGGTCCTACGAGCAGTACTTC.